The 20 T cell receptor beta chains below were found in one sample sequenced in a study of Tregs in tolerant kidney transplant recipients. The protocol was immunoSEQ multiplex PCR, while the TCRdb copy is restricted to in-frame clones and leaves out a portion. Its listing shows 25,000 to 35,000 clones. Sequencing used CD8+ T cells from blood, obtained before the transplant. The receptors were gathered from a human donor who received a combined kidney and bone marrow transplant.

As for this clone: Coverage ceases 3 residues before the CDR3 finishes, and the germline J gene fills in the end. V gene TRBV7-6 combines with J gene TRBJ2-3; D call uncertain. The V gene lost 4 bases and the J gene lost 3 bases, with 14 bases spanning the gap. This CDR3 is 15 amino acids long. Germline CDR1 and CDR2: SGHVS and FNYEAQ. The covered CDR3 bases are TGTGCCAGCAGCTCAGAAGGGTTTGTTACAGATACG. Translation: CASSSEGFVTDT. The entire CDR3 protein is CASSSEGFVTDTQYF.

In the case of this clone: Coverage ceases 3 residues before the CDR3 finishes, and the germline J gene fills in the end. The chain links TRBV6-2 or TRBV6-3 to TRBJ2-3; D may be TRBD2 (6 bases). CDR1 is MNHEY and CDR2 is SVGEGT in the germline V gene. The CDR3 has 17 residues. Trimming stripped 4 bases from V and 1 base from J, with 18 bases between. CDR3: CASSWDSTRPGTDTQYF. CDR3 bases read: TGTGCCAGCAGTTGGGACTCGACACGCCCGGGCACAGATACG.

Concerning this clone itself: Compared with germline, one end of the junction differs, possibly owing to a read error. The DNA ends 3 residues before the CDR3 does, and the rest of the CDR3 is filled in from the germline J gene. The chain recombines TRBV6-1 with TRBJ1-4; the D gene is possibly TRBD1 (6 bases). The CDR3 sequence is 14 residues long. Per germline, CDR1 MNHNS and CDR2 SASEGT. Partial CDR3 DNA: TGTGCCAGCAGGGAAGCCCACGACAGGTCGCAA. Protein: CASREAHDRSQ. The whole CDR3 region reads CASREAHDRSQLFF.

Details on this clone: The junction does not match germline at one end; this may be a read error. The sequence runs out 3 residues before the end of the CDR3; the remainder is reconstructed from the germline J gene. This rearrangement joins TRBV5-6 to TRBJ2-1; a possible D gene is TRBD1 (6 bases). CDR1 is SGHDT and CDR2 is YYEEEE in the germline V gene. This CDR3 contains 14 residues. The part of the CDR3 DNA that was read is TGTGCCAGCAGCCCGCAGGGGCTCTACGATGAG. Amino acids: CASSPQGLYDE. The entire CDR3 protein reads CASSPQGLYDEQFF.

The CDR3 DNA, read in part, is TGCGCCAGCAGCCCCCCCCGGGGGGGCGATGGATATGGC. Encoded protein: CASSPPRGGDGYG. The whole CDR3 protein reads CASSPPRGGDGYGYTF. The V and J genes are TRBV5-1 and TRBJ1-2; D perhaps matches TRBD1 (6 bases). The read finishes 3 residues shy of the CDR3 end, and the germline J gene is used to complete it. V lost 4 bases and J 5 bases, leaving 21 bases between the germline ends. Germline V gives CDR1 SGHRS, CDR2 YFSETQ. The CDR3 has 16 residues.

This chain's CDR3 is CASSFSGSSYNEQFF. The DNA read from the CDR3 is TGTGCCAGTAGTTTTAGCGGGAGCTCCTACAATGAG. The chain uses TRBV19 and TRBJ2-1, with 9 bases matching TRBD2. The read comes to an end 3 residues before the CDR3 does, leaving the germline J gene to fill in the end. Germline CDR1 reads LNHDA; CDR2 reads SQIVND (reference sequence). Germline trimming cut 5 bases from V and 0 bases from J; bases unmatched to any gene: 2. The CDR3 has 15 amino acids.

Note on this clone: The sequenced fragment ends 3 residues before the CDR3 boundary, so the rest is inferred from the germline J gene. The rearrangement links TRBV2 to TRBJ2-7; 9 bases are a match to TRBD1. The CDR3 has 14 amino acids. V shed 8 bases and J 0 bases; nucleotides not matched to a gene: 5. CDR1 is SNHLY, CDR2 FYNNEI, per germline. CDR3 DNA (partial): TGTGCCAGCTCCGGGACAGGGAGCTCCTACGAG. Its protein is CASSGTGSSYE. From start to end, the CDR3 is CASSGTGSSYEQYF.

On this clone itself: The CDR3 extends 3 residues past the end of the read, so its final part is completed from the germline J gene. The chain is built from TRBV5-6 and TRBJ1-5, with 9 bases aligning to TRBD1. Looked up from germline, CDR1 is SGHDT and CDR2 is YYEEEE. The junction had 9 bases not matched to a gene; V was cut back by 4 bases and J by 7 bases. This CDR3 comprises 15 residues. Partial CDR3 DNA: TGTGCCAGCAGCCTAGGACAGGGGCAGTGGCAGCCC. Residues: CASSLGQGQWQP. The full CDR3 protein is CASSLGQGQWQPQHF.

Notes on this clone: The read ends 3 residues early relative to the CDR3; the germline J gene fills the gap. This sequence joins TRBV7-6 and TRBJ2-7; 13 nucleotides match TRBD2. V trimming: 3 bases; J trimming: 1 base; junction bases outside the gene matches: 3. Germline loops: CDR1 SGHVS, CDR2 FNYEAQ. The CDR3 contains 16 residues. Partial CDR3 DNA: TGTGCCAGCAGCTTGACTAGCGGGAGGCCTTCCTACGAG. The encoded protein is CASSLTSGRPSYE. The CDR3 in its entirety is CASSLTSGRPSYEQYF.

CDR3 bases read: TGTGCCAGCAGTCGAACGACTAGCGGGACCTACGAG. Residues: CASSRTTSGTYE. The complete CDR3 reads CASSRTTSGTYEQYF. The V gene is TRBV6-2 or TRBV6-3, the J gene TRBJ2-7, with TRBD2 matching 11 bases. The CDR3 extends 3 residues past the end of the read, so its final part is completed from the germline J gene. CDR1 MNHEY and CDR2 SVGEGT come from the germline V gene. The CDR3 spans 15 residues. The J segment lost 2 bases and the V segment lost 5 bases, leaving 5 bases of the junction unmatched.

Concerning this clone: The CDR3 end lies 3 residues beyond the end of the read and is filled in from the germline J gene. V and J are TRBV2 and TRBJ2-7, with TRBD2 matching over 9 bases. After removal of 8 bases from V and 2 bases from J, the junction contained 4 bases not matched to a gene. Germline lookup yields CDR1 SNHLY and CDR2 FYNNEI. CDR3 length: 13 amino acids. CDR3 sequence reads: CASGSGSPYEQYF. CDR3 DNA, as far as it was read: TGTGCCAGCGGTAGCGGGAGCCCCTACGAG.

Regarding this clone: The missing CDR3 end, 3 residues past where the read stops, is filled in from the germline J gene. The rearrangement uses TRBV5-6 and TRBJ2-5; D possibly corresponds to TRBD1 (6 bases). The CDR3 consists of 15 residues. Germline V gene lookup returns CDR1 SGHDT and CDR2 YYEEEE. Trimming removed 0 bases at V and 5 bases at J, with 14 bases between. CDR3 residues: CASSLEWQGSETQYF. The sequenced CDR3 bases are TGTGCCAGCAGCTTGGAGTGGCAGGGGTCGGAGACC.

To note about this clone: The read ends 3 residues before the CDR3 terminus; that terminus is restored from the germline J gene. The chain joins TRBV19 to TRBJ2-2; 7 bases line up with TRBD2. CDR3 length: 19 residues. Unmatched junction bases numbered 11, after V lost 0 bases and J lost 1 base. The germline CDR1 and CDR2 sequences are LNHDA and SQIVND (reference sequence). CDR3 bases read: TGTGCCAGTAGTATAGATAGGTCGGGGCTAGCGGTGAACACCGGGGAG. Amino acids: CASSIDRSGLAVNTGE. In full, the CDR3 reads CASSIDRSGLAVNTGELFF.

For this clone: The read ends 3 residues early relative to the CDR3; the germline J gene fills the gap. The chain combines TRBV19 with TRBJ2-7, with TRBD1 matching 7 bases. Trimming at V came to 4 bases and at J to 5 bases, leaving 11 bases not matched to a gene. The germline gives CDR1 LNHDA, CDR2 SQIVND (reference sequence). The CDR3 runs 15 residues. The CDR3 spells CASSTSTGSFDEQYF. The DNA read from the CDR3 is TGTGCCAGTAGTACCTCGACAGGGAGCTTTGACGAG.

The chain's CDR3 is CASSLGDSYGYTF. CDR3 bases read: TGTGCCAGCAGCTTAGGGGACAGCTATGGC. The chain joins TRBV11-2 to TRBJ1-2; TRBD1 agrees at 7 bases. The DNA ends 3 residues before the CDR3 does, and the rest of the CDR3 is filled in from the germline J gene. V lost 1 base to trimming and J lost 4 bases; unmatched junction nucleotides: 0. The CDR3 runs 13 residues. Germline lookup yields CDR1 SGHAT and CDR2 FQNNGV.

A word on this clone: The CDR3 goes on 3 residues after the read ends, and that part is filled in from the germline J gene. V and J are TRBV5-6 and TRBJ2-1; 9 bases map to TRBD2. The CDR3 spans 14 residues. The germline CDR1 and CDR2 sequences are SGHDT and YYEEEE. Losses at the gene ends were 4 bases for V and 4 bases for J; bases not matched to a gene: 3. CDR3 amino acids: CASSGGGEYNEQFF. Partial CDR3 DNA: TGTGCCAGCAGCGGCGGGGGGGAGTACAATGAG.

For this clone: From the germline J gene comes the end of the CDR3, since the read stops 3 residues before it. The V and J genes are TRBV19 and TRBJ2-6; D possibly corresponds to TRBD2 (5 bases). The germline V and J ends were trimmed by 2 bases and 2 bases, with 7 bases remaining between them. The CDR3 contains 15 residues. CDR1 LNHDA and CDR2 SQIVND come from the germline V gene (reference sequence). The CDR3 reads CASSITGAGANVLTF. The sequenced CDR3 bases are TGTGCCAGTAGTATAACCGGGGCTGGGGCCAACGTC.

Points on this clone: The read terminates 3 residues before the CDR3 end, so the remaining end is supplied by the germline J gene. The V gene is TRBV19, the J gene TRBJ1-1; 10 bases line up with TRBD1. The CDR3 has 13 amino acids. Germline V gene sequence: CDR1 LNHDA, CDR2 SQIVND (reference sequence). With 6 bases clipped from V and 7 bases from J, the junction kept 5 bases outside the gene matches. The covered CDR3 bases are TGTGCCAGTAGAGACAGGGGGCGGGTTGAA. It translates to CASRDRGRVE. The entire CDR3 reads CASRDRGRVEAFF.

Partial CDR3 DNA: TGTGCCAGCAGCCCTAGTAGCAAAAACAATGAG. Translation: CASSPSSKNNE. The full CDR3 is CASSPSSKNNEQFF. The chain is built from TRBV5-6 and TRBJ2-1; no reliable D call. The read stops 3 residues short of the end of the CDR3; the missing end is completed from the germline J gene. Germline CDR1 reads SGHDT; CDR2 reads YYEEEE. This CDR3 has 14 amino acids. V was cut by 4 bases and J by 5 bases, with 13 bases left in between.

Remarks on this clone: The CDR3 end falls 3 residues outside the read, so it is completed with the germline J gene. The chain recombines TRBV5-1 with TRBJ2-2; D gene ambiguous. V lost 1 base to trimming and J lost 7 bases, with 2 bases between them. The CDR3 is 11 amino acids. Looked up from germline, CDR1 is SGHRS and CDR2 is YFSETQ. The CDR3 here is CASSLHGELFF. The sequenced CDR3 bases are TGCGCCAGCAGCTTGCACGGGGAG.